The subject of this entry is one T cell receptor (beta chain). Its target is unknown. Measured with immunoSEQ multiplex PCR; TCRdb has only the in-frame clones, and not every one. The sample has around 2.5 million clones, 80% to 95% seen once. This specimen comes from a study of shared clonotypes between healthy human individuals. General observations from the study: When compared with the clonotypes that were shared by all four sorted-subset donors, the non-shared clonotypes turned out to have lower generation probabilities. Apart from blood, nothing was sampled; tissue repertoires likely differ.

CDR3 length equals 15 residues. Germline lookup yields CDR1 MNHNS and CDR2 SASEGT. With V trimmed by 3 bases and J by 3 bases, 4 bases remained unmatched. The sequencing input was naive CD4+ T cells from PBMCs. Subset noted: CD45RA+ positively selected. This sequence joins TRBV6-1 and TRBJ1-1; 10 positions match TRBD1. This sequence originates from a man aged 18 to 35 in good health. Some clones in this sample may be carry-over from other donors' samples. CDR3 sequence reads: CASSDRGTGDTEAFF. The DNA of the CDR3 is TGTGCCAGCAGTGACAGGGGGACAGGGGACACTGAAGCTTTCTTT.